This record looks at one T cell receptor beta chain sequence and its context. Total RNA (around 0.45 ug) served as template for TCR beta cDNA synthesis primed by a constant-region primer. Slightly modified ARM-PCR with three nested multiplex PCR rounds yielded TCR beta libraries. Amplification in the first two PCR rounds was performed using TRBV1-TRBV30 forward primers and a C-beta reverse primer for approximately 10 cycles each. TCRdb processed the multiplex PCR reads anew with MiXCR; each CDR3 protein has one entry. The sample yields 44,000 or so distinct CDR3 sequences, just over 70% seen once. This CDR3 has 18 amino acids. Germline-derived CDR1 and CDR2 are MGHRA and YSYEKL. V trimming: 3 bases; J trimming: 10 bases; junction bases outside the gene matches: 19. DNA and RNA were both co-extracted from approximately 20-30 mg of bulk tissue that had not been sorted. This sample is part of a study of tumor-infiltrating lymphocytes in primary liver carcinoma.

The J gene is TRBJ1-4, the V gene TRBV4-1, with 8 bases matching TRBD1. This receptor was obtained from a middle-aged man with primary liver carcinoma and hepatitis B virus infection. Sequenced material: liver tumor tissue from sampling region 5. Described subset: tumor region T5, tumor centre. CDR3 loop: CASSHPSGETGGMGKLFF. The CDR3 nucleotides read TGCGCCAGCAGCCACCCCAGCGGGGAAACAGGGGGGATGGGAAAACTGTTTTTT.